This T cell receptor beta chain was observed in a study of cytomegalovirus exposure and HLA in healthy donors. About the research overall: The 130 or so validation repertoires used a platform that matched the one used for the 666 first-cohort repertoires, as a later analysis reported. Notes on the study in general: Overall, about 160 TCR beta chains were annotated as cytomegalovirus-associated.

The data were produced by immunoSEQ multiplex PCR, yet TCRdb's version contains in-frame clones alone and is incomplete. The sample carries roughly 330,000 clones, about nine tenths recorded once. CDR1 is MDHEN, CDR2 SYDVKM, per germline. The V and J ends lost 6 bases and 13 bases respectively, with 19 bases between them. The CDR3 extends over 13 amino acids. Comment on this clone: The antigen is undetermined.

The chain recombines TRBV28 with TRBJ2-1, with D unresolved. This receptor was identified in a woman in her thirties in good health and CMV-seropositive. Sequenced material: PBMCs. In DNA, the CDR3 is TGTGCCAGCAGCCATAGCCCCGGGTGGGATCAGTTCTTC. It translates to CASSHSPGWDQFF.